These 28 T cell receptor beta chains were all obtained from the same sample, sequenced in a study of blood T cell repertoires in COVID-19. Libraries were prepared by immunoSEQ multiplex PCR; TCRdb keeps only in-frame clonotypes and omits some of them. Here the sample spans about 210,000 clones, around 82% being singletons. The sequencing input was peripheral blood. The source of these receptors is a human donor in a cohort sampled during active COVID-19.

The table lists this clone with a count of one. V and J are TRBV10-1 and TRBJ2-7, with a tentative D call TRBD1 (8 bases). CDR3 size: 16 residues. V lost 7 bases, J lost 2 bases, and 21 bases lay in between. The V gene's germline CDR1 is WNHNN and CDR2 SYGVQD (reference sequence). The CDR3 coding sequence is TGCGCCAGCATGGGGGAGGGGGCGACAGGGGCCTACGAGCAGTACTTC. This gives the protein CASMGEGATGAYEQYF.

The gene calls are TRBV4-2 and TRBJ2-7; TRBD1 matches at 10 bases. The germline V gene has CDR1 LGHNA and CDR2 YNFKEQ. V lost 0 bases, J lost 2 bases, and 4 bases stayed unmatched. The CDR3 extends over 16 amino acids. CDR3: CASSQEPGTGAYEQYF. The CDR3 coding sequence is TGTGCCAGCAGCCAAGAACCCGGGACAGGGGCCTACGAGCAGTACTTC.

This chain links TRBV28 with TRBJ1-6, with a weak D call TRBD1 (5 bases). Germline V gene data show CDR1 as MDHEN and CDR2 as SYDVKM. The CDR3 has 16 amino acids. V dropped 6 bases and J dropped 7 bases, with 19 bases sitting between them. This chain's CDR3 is CASSRPLDSLNSPLHF. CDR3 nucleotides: TGTGCCAGCAGCCGCCCCCTAGACAGTCTGAATTCACCCCTCCACTTT.

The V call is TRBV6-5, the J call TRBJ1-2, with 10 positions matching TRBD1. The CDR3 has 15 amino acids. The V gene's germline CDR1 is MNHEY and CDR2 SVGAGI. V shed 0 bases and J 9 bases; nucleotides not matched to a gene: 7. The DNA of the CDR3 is TGTGCCAGCAGTTACTCGAAAGGGACAGGGGAAAGCTACACCTTC. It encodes CASSYSKGTGESYTF.

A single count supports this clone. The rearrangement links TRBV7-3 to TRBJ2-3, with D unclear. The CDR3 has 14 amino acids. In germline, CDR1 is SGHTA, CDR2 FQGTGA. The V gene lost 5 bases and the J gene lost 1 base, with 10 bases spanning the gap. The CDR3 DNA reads TGTGCCAGCAGCCGAGGTGCGGGCACAGATACGCAGTATTTT. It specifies CASSRGAGTDTQYF. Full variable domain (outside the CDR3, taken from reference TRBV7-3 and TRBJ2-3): GAGVSQTPSNKVTEKGKYVELRCDPISGHTALYWYRQSLGQGPEFLIYFQGTGAADDSGLPNDRFFAVRPEGSVSTLKIQRTERGDSAVYLCASSRGAGTDTQYFGPGTRLTVL.

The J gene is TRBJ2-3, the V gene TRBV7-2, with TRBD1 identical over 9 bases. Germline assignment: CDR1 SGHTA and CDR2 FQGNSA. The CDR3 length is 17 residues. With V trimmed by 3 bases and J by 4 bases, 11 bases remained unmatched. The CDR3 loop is CASSFLGQGLVADTQYF. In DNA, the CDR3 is TGTGCCAGCAGCTTTCTGGGACAGGGATTGGTCGCAGATACGCAGTATTTT. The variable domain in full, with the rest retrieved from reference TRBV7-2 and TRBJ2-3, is GAGVSQSPSNKVTEKGKDVELRCDPISGHTALYWYRQSLGQGLEFLIYFQGNSAPDKSGLPSDRFSAERTGGSVSTLTIQRTQQEDSAVYLCASSFLGQGLVADTQYFGPGTRLTVL.

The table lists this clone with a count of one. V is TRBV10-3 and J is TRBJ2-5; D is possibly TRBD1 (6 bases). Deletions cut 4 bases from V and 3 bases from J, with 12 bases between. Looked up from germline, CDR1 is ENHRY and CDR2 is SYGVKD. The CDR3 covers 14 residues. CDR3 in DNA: TGTGCCATCAGTGTCCGGGACATTGAAGAGACCCAGTACTTC. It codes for CAISVRDIEETQYF.

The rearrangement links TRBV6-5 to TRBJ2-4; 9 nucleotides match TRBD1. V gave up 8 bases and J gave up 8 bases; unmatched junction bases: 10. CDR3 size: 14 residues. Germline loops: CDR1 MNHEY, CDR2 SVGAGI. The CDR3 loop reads CASRPGTGRDIQYF. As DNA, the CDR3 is TGTGCCAGCCGCCCCGGGACAGGGCGAGACATTCAGTACTTC.

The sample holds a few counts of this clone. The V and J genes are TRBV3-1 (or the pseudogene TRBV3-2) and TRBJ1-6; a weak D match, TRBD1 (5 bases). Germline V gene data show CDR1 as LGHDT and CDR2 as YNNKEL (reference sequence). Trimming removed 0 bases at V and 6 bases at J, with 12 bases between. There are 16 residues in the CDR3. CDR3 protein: CASSQDGGGANSPLHF. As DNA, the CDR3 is TGTGCCAGCAGCCAAGATGGGGGGGGAGCTAATTCACCCCTCCACTTT.

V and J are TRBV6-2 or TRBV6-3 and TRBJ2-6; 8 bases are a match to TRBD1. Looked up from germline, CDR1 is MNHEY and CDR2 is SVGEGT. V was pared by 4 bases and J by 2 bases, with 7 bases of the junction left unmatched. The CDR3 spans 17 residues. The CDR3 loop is CASSSTGAVTGANVLTF. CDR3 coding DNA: TGTGCCAGCAGTTCGACAGGGGCGGTAACTGGGGCCAACGTCCTGACTTTC.

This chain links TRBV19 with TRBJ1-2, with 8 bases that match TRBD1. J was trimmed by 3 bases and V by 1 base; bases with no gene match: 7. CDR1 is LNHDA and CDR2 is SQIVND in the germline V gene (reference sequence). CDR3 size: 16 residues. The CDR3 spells CASSIVFRGRYYGYTF. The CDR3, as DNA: TGTGCCAGTAGTATAGTGTTCAGGGGGCGATACTATGGCTACACCTTC.

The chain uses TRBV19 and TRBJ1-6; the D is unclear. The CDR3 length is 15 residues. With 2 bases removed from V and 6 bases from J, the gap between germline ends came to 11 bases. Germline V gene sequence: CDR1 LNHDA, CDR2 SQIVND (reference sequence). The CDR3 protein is CASSIYGVGNSPLHF. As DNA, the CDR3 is TGTGCCAGTAGTATATACGGGGTTGGTAATTCACCCCTCCACTTT.

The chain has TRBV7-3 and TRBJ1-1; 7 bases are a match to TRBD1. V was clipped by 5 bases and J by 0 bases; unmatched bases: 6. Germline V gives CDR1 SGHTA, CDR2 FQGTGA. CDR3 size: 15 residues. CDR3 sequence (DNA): TGTGCCAGCAGCGCCACGGGACAGATGAACACTGAAGCTTTCTTT. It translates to CASSATGQMNTEAFF. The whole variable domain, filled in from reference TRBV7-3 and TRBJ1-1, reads GAGVSQTPSNKVTEKGKYVELRCDPISGHTALYWYRQSLGQGPEFLIYFQGTGAADDSGLPNDRFFAVRPEGSVSTLKIQRTERGDSAVYLCASSATGQMNTEAFFGQGTRLTVV.

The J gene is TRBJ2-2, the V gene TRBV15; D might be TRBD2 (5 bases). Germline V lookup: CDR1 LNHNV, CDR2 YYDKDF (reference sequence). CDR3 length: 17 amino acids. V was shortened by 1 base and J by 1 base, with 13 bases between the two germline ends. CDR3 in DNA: TGTGCCACCAGCAGAGGATCGGGAAGAAGGAACACCGGGGAGCTGTTTTTT. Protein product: CATSRGSGRRNTGELFF.

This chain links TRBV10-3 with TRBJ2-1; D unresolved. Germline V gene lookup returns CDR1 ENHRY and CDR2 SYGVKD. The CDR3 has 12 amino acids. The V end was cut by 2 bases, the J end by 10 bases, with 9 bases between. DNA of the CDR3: TGTGCCATCAGTGAGAGCGAACAAGAGCAGTTCTTC. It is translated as CAISESEQEQFF.

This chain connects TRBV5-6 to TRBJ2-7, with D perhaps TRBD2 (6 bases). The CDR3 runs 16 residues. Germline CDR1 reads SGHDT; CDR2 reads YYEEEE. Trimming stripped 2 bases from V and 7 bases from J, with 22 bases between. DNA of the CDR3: TGTGCCAGCAGCTTTTATCTCCCGGGGCGCGGGGAGGAGCAGTACTTC. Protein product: CASSFYLPGRGEEQYF. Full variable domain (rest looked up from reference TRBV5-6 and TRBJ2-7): DAGVTQSPTHLIKTRGQQVTLRCSPKSGHDTVSWYQQALGQGPQFIFQYYEEEERQRGNFPDRFSGHQFPNYSSELNVNALLLGDSALYLCASSFYLPGRGEEQYFGPGTRLTVT.

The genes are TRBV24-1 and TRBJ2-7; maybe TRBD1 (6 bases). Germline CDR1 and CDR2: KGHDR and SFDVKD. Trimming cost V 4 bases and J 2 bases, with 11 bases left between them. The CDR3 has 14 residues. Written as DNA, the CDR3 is TGTGCCACCAGTGAAGCAGGGGAGACCTACGAGCAGTACTTC. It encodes CATSEAGETYEQYF.

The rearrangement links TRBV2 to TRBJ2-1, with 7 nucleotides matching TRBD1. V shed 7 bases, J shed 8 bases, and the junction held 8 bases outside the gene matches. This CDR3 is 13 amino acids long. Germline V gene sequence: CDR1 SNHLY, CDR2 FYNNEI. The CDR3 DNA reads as TGTGCCAGCAAGGGTACAGGGGCGCATGAGCAGTTCTTC. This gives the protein CASKGTGAHEQFF.

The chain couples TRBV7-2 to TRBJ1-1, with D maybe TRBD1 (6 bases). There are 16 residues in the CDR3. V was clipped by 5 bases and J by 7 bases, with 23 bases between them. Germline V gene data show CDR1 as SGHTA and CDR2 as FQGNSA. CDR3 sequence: CASSPGDGGGRDEAFF. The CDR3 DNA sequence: TGTGCCAGCAGCCCTGGGGATGGGGGCGGAAGGGATGAAGCTTTCTTT. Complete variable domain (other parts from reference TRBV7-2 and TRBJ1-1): GAGVSQSPSNKVTEKGKDVELRCDPISGHTALYWYRQSLGQGLEFLIYFQGNSAPDKSGLPSDRFSAERTGGSVSTLTIQRTQQEDSAVYLCASSPGDGGGRDEAFFGQGTRLTVV.

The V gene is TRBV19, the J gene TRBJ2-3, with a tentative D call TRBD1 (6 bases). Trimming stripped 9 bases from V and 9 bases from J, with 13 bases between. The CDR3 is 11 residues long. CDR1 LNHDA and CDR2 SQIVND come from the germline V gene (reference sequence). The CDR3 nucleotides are TGTGCCAGAAAAGGTAGGGGGACGCAGTATTTT. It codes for CARKGRGTQYF.

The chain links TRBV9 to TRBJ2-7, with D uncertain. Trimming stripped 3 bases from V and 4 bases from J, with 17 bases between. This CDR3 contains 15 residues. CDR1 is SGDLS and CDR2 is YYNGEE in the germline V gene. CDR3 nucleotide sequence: TGTGCCAGCAGCGCCCATGAGACTCAATCTTACGAGCAGTACTTC. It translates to CASSAHETQSYEQYF.

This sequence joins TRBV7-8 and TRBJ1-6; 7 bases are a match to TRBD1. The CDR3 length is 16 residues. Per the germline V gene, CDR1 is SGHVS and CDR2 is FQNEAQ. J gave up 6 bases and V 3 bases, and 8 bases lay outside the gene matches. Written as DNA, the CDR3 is TGTGCCAGCAGCTTCAAAGACGGACAGGTTAATTCACCCCTCCACTTT. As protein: CASSFKDGQVNSPLHF.

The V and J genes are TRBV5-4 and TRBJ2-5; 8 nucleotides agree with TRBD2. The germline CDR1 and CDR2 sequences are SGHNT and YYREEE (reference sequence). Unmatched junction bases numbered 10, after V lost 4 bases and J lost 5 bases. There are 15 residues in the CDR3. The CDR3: CASSPAQRGSETQYF. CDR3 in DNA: TGTGCCAGCAGCCCGGCGCAGCGGGGGTCTGAGACCCAGTACTTC.

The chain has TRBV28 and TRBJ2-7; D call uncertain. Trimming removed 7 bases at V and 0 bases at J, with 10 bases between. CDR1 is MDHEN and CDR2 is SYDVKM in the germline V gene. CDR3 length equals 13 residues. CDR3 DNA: TGTGCCAGCACCCCATTTCCCTCCTACGAGCAGTACTTC. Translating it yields CASTPFPSYEQYF.

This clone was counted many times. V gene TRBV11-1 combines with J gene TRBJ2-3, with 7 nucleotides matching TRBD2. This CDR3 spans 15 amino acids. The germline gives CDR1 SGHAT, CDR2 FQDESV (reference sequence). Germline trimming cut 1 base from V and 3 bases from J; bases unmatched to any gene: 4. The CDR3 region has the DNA TGTGCCAGCAGCTTAGACGGGGGGAGAACAGATACGCAGTATTTT. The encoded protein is CASSLDGGRTDTQYF.

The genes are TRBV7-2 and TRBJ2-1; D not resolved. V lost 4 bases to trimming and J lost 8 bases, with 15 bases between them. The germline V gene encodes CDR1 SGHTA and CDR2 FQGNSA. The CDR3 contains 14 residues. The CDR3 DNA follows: TGTGCCAGCAGCTCTGGGCTATCGATCCATGAGCAGTTCTTC. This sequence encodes CASSSGLSIHEQFF.

The CDR3 sequence: CASSFPLAGGSVGANVLTF. The CDR3 coding sequence is TGTGCCAGCAGCTTCCCTTTGGCAGGGGGCTCTGTTGGGGCCAACGTCCTGACTTTC. This chain uses TRBV5-4 with TRBJ2-6, with 8 bases fitting TRBD1. Germline V CDR1 and CDR2: SGHNT, YYREEE (reference sequence). The CDR3 has 19 amino acids. Trimming took 2 bases from V and 3 from J; bases not matched to a gene: 13.

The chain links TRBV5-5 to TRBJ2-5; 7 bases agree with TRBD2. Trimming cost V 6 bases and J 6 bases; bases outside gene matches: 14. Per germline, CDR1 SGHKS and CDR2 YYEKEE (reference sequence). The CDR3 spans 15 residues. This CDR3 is CASNHLGGELQTQYF. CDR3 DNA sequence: TGTGCCAGCAATCACTTGGGGGGGGAACTCCAGACCCAGTACTTC.